This T cell receptor beta chain was profiled in a study of CD8 T cells in ankylosing spondylitis. TCRdb processed the 5' RACE reads anew with MiXCR; each CDR3 protein has one entry. This table has roughly 91,000 distinct CDR3 sequences, 8% to 10% appearing once. Per the germline V gene, CDR1 is KGHSH and CDR2 is LQKENI. With 2 bases clipped from V and 4 bases from J, the junction kept 11 bases outside the gene matches. The CDR3 consists of 16 residues. Ten or more counts support this clonotype. The chain has TRBV18 and TRBJ2-7, with 7 bases matching TRBD1. The specimen was blood, either unsorted or a sorted T cell fraction (not recorded which). This clonotype was sampled from a male donor with ankylosing spondylitis or in good health (not recorded which). The CDR3 reads CASSPNRGRLSYEQYF. The CDR3 DNA sequence: TGTGCCAGCTCACCAAATAGGGGGCGCCTAAGTTACGAGCAGTACTTC.